This passage covers 10 T cell receptor beta chains from one sample sequenced in a study of T cell changes during pregnancy in multiple sclerosis. Generated by immunoSEQ multiplex PCR, the TCRdb table keeps only in-frame clones and is missing some. The sample has about 120,000 clones, approximately 93% seen once. Sample: peripheral blood, taken before pregnancy. The source is a female donor with multiple sclerosis, enrolled in a pregnancy study.

V is TRBV28 and J is TRBJ2-7; TRBD2 aligns across 13 bases. CDR1 and CDR2 (germline): MDHEN, SYDVKM. Trimming took 6 bases from V and 3 from J; bases not matched to a gene: 8. The CDR3 runs to 16 residues. CDR3 DNA sequence: TGTGCCAGCAGATCGACTAGCGGGAGGTCTATCTACGAGCAGTACTTC. Residues: CASRSTSGRSIYEQYF.

The chain joins TRBV19 to TRBJ1-1, with D perhaps matching TRBD1 (5 bases). The germline CDR1 and CDR2 sequences are LNHDA and SQIVND (reference sequence). The CDR3 loop spans 14 amino acids. Trimming shortened V by 3 bases and J by 5 bases, and 13 bases separated the two germline ends. The CDR3 bases are TGTGCCAGTAGTATTGTCGTCGGGGGGACTGAAGCTTTCTTT. This translates into CASSIVVGGTEAFF.

CDR3 residues: CASSLGGQGYEQYF. CDR3 sequence (DNA): TGTGCCAGCAGCCTGGGAGGACAGGGTTACGAGCAGTACTTC. This chain uses TRBV7-3 with TRBJ2-7; TRBD1 agrees at 8 bases. This CDR3 is 14 amino acids long. Trimming cost V 5 bases and J 4 bases; bases outside gene matches: 7. The germline gives CDR1 SGHTA, CDR2 FQGTGA.

The chain links TRBV28 to TRBJ2-5, with unresolved D. The CDR3 covers 12 residues. Trimming took off 4 bases at V and 1 base at J, with 4 bases between the two ends. Germline loops: CDR1 MDHEN, CDR2 SYDVKM. CDR3 bases: TGTGCCAGCAGTTCTATCCAAGAGACCCAGTACTTC. Translating gives CASSSIQETQYF.

This chain joins TRBV7-3 and TRBJ1-2; TRBD1 agrees at 9 bases. V dropped 5 bases and J dropped 8; count of bases not matched to a gene: 6. CDR3 length equals 13 residues. Germline V gene sequence: CDR1 SGHTA, CDR2 FQGTGA. The CDR3 coding sequence is TGTGCCAGCAGCCTCCTGGGACAGGGCGGCTACACCTTC. Protein: CASSLLGQGGYTF.

The chain recombines TRBV5-5 with TRBJ2-7, with D maybe TRBD1 (6 bases). Germline CDR1 SGHKS, CDR2 YYEKEE (reference sequence). The CDR3 runs 15 residues. Trimming took off 0 bases at V and 2 bases at J, with 12 bases between the two ends. CDR3 amino acids: CASSLVGRGTYEQYF. As DNA, the CDR3 is TGTGCCAGCAGCTTGGTCGGCAGGGGTACCTACGAGCAGTACTTC.

J is TRBJ2-7 and V is TRBV5-1; 8 bases fit TRBD1. From germline, CDR1 is SGHRS and CDR2 YFSETQ. V lost 0 bases and J lost 3; bases outside the gene matches: 14. The CDR3 has 18 residues. The CDR3, as DNA: TGCGCCAGCAGCTTGGGGGAATCGGGGGACAGGCTTCGCTACGAGCAGTACTTC. As protein: CASSLGESGDRLRYEQYF.

The chain links TRBV5-1 to TRBJ1-2; D may be TRBD1 (5 bases). This CDR3 spans 15 amino acids. Germline V gene data show CDR1 as SGHRS and CDR2 as YFSETQ. The V end lost 0 bases, the J end lost 7 bases, and 16 bases lay between the germline ends. The CDR3 loop reads CASSLEFQGFLGYTF. CDR3 nucleotides: TGCGCCAGCAGCTTGGAGTTTCAGGGATTCCTTGGCTACACCTTC.

The chain uses TRBV18 and TRBJ1-2; 10 bases are a match to TRBD1. The length of the CDR3 is 14 residues. Trimming removed 2 bases from V and 3 bases from J; junction bases left unmatched: 0. Germline V gives CDR1 KGHSH, CDR2 LQKENI. CDR3 nucleotide sequence: TGTGCCAGCTCACCAGGGACAGGGGACTATGGCTACACCTTC. Its translation is CASSPGTGDYGYTF. The full variable domain, completed using reference TRBV18 and TRBJ1-2, is NAGVMQNPRHLVRRRGQEARLRCSPMKGHSHVYWYRQLPEEGLKFMVYLQKENIIDESGMPKERFSAEFPKEGPSILRIQQVVRGDSAAYFCASSPGTGDYGYTFGSGTRLTVV.

In this sample, this clone turned up once. CDR3 protein: CASSSRTGRNTEAFF. In nucleotides, the CDR3 is TGTGCCAGCAGTTCCCGGACAGGGAGGAACACTGAAGCTTTCTTT. The chain uses TRBV27 and TRBJ1-1; 8 bases agree with TRBD1. Germline values: CDR1 MNHEY, CDR2 SMNVEV (reference sequence). The trim removed 4 bases at V and 1 base at J, leaving 5 bases unmatched. There are 15 residues in the CDR3.